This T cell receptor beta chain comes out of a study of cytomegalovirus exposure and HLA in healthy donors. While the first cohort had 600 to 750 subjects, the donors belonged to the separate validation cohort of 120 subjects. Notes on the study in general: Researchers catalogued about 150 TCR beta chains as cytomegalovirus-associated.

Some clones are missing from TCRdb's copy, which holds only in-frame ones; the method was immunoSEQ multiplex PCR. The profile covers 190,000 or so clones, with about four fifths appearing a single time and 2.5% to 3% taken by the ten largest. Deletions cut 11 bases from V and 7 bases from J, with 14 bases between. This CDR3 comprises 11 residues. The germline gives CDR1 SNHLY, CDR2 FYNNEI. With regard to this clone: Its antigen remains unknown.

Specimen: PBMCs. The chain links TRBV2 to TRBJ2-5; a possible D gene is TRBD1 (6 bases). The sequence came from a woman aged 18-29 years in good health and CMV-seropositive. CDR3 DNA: TGTGCCGGGAAGACGACAGGGACCCAGTACTTC. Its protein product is CAGKTTGTQYF.